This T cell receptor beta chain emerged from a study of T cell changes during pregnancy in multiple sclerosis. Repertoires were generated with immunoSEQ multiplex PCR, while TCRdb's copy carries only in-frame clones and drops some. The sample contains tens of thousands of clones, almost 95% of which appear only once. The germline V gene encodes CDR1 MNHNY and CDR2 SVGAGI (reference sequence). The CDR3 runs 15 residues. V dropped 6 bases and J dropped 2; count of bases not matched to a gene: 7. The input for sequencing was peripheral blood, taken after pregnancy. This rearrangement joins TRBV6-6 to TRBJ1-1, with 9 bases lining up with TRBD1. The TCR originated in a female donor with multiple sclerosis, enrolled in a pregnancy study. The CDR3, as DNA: TGTGCCAGCAGGTCTCCGGGACAGGGCAACACTGAAGCTTTCTTT. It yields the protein CASRSPGQGNTEAFF.